What follows is one T cell receptor (beta chain) and its context. CDR3 length: 14 amino acids. With V trimmed by 3 bases and J by 2 bases, 4 bases remained unmatched. Per the germline V gene, CDR1 is SGHDT and CDR2 is YYEEEE. Next came a second PCR, run for 7 to 11 cycles, which used a sample-barcoded 5' primer along with a J-beta primer mix. Researchers report that a template-switch adaptor with 12 random nucleotides tagged each cDNA molecule. A minimum of 2.5 million CDR3-containing paired-end reads was obtained for each sample. TCRdb passed the 5' RACE reads through MiXCR, listing each CDR3 protein once. The table has 1.5 million to 2 million distinct CDR3 sequences, 49% seen once. This entry is derived from a study of blood T cells in healthy people across ages. Overall study context: Template switching captured about one barcoded beta molecule per two T cells.

Sequencing was carried out using blood. The gene calls are TRBV5-6 and TRBJ2-7, with 8 bases identical to TRBD1. This clonotype originated in a woman in her thirties or forties in good health. The CDR3 region has the DNA TGTGCCAGCAGCTCGACAGGGGTACCCTACGAGCAGTACTTC. This sequence encodes CASSSTGVPYEQYF.